These 30 T cell receptor beta chains originate from one sample sequenced in a study of T-cell memory formation after mild COVID-19. TCRdb ran MiXCR on the 5' RACE reads and lists one entry per CDR3 protein. Of 470,000 or so distinct CDR3 sequences listed, roughly 25% are singletons. Material for sequencing was PBMCs or a T cell subset sorted from them (not recorded which). The receptors shown here come from an adult woman who had mild COVID-19 (a few samples of this study predate the infection). Cell type and time point are not known.

A few counts support this clonotype. This rearrangement joins TRBV29-1 to TRBJ2-3, with a possible D match to TRBD1 (5 bases). The CDR3 has 14 residues. Trimming left V 3 bases short and J 0 bases short, with 10 bases between. From germline, CDR1 is SQVTM and CDR2 ANQGSEA. CDR3 DNA sequence: TGCAGCGTTGACGAGGCAGGGAGCACAGATACGCAGTATTTT. It yields the protein CSVDEAGSTDTQYF.

The J gene is TRBJ2-3, the V gene TRBV29-1, with a possible D match to TRBD1 (5 bases). Trimming removed 6 bases at V and 4 bases at J, with 17 bases between. From germline, CDR1 is SQVTM and CDR2 ANQGSEA. The CDR3 has 14 amino acids. The CDR3 DNA sequence: TGCAGCGTGGTGGGGCCAGTCGGAGCAGATACGCAGTATTTT. This gives the protein CSVVGPVGADTQYF.

This clonotype was recorded a few times. The chain is built from TRBV5-4 and TRBJ2-7; 16 bases match TRBD2. Trimming removed 3 bases from V and 2 bases from J; junction bases left unmatched: 5. This CDR3 has 17 residues. The germline CDR1 and CDR2 sequences are SGHNT and YYREEE (reference sequence). The CDR3 sequence: CASSSGLAGGPPYEQYF. CDR3 bases: TGTGCCAGCAGCTCGGGACTAGCGGGAGGGCCTCCCTACGAGCAGTACTTC.

This clonotype was recorded a few times. The chain has TRBV7-2 and TRBJ2-2; TRBD2 matches 14 bases. V was pared by 1 base and J by 2 bases, with 9 bases of the junction left unmatched. Germline values: CDR1 SGHTA, CDR2 FQGNSA. CDR3 length: 20 amino acids. The DNA for the CDR3 is TGTGCCAGCAGCTTAGGGTCCCGGACTAGCGGGAGGAGAAACACCGGGGAGCTGTTTTTT. The encoded protein is CASSLGSRTSGRRNTGELFF.

This chain connects TRBV30 to TRBJ2-1; no clear D. This CDR3 region has 13 residues. Germline CDR1 is GTSNPN and CDR2 is SVGIG (reference sequence). V was clipped by 4 bases and J by 2 bases, with 9 bases between them. The CDR3 nucleotides read TGTGCCTGGACAAGGCAGCCCTACAATGAGCAGTTCTTC. This codes for CAWTRQPYNEQFF. The full variable domain, with the rest looked up from reference TRBV30 and TRBJ2-1, is SQTIHQWPATLVQPVGSPLSLECTVEGTSNPNLYWYRQAAGRGLQLLFYSVGIGQISSEVPQNLSASRPQDRQFILSSKKLLLSDSGFYLCAWTRQPYNEQFFGPGTRLTVL.

The genes are TRBV29-1 and TRBJ2-7; 9 bases align to TRBD1. The V gene end was trimmed by 7 bases and the J gene end by 2 bases; junction bases not matched to a gene: 6. Germline-derived CDR1 and CDR2 are SQVTM and ANQGSEA. This CDR3 spans 13 amino acids. The CDR3 loop reads CSALDRGTYEQYF. As DNA, the CDR3 is TGCAGCGCCCTAGACAGGGGGACCTACGAGCAGTACTTC.

This chain connects TRBV30 to TRBJ1-2; maybe TRBD1 (6 bases). V was cut by 0 bases and J by 0 bases, with 11 bases left in between. The V gene's germline CDR1 is GTSNPN and CDR2 SVGIG (reference sequence). The CDR3 sequence is 15 residues long. CDR3 amino acids: CAWSVYYRANYGYTF. DNA of the CDR3: TGTGCCTGGAGTGTATACTACAGGGCTAACTATGGCTACACCTTC.

CDR3 amino acids: CASSVSSRPDTQYF. DNA of the CDR3: TGCGCCAGCAGCGTAAGTTCCCGGCCAGATACGCAGTATTTT. The chain is built from TRBV5-1 and TRBJ2-3, with D uncertain. The CDR3 covers 14 residues. Germline V gives CDR1 SGHRS, CDR2 YFSETQ. With 4 bases removed from V and 4 bases from J, the gap between germline ends came to 13 bases.

The rearrangement uses TRBV24-1 and TRBJ2-5; D ambiguous. This CDR3 comprises 13 residues. Germline loops: CDR1 KGHDR, CDR2 SFDVKD. V was shortened by 5 bases and J by 7 bases, with 13 bases between the two germline ends. CDR3: CATSGVGPGTQYF. The CDR3 DNA reads as TGTGCCACCAGTGGAGTAGGCCCAGGGACCCAGTACTTC.

This clonotype occurred a few times. Here the CDR3 DNA reads TGCGCCAGCAGCTTGGCGACCCAGAACACTGAAGCTTTCTTT. It encodes CASSLATQNTEAFF. This sequence joins TRBV5-1 and TRBJ1-1; D gene ambiguous. V shed 0 bases and J shed 1 base, with 7 bases lying between them. The germline V gene encodes CDR1 SGHRS and CDR2 YFSETQ. CDR3 length: 14 amino acids.

This clonotype was detected only a few times. The chain joins TRBV20-1 to TRBJ1-6; D possibly corresponds to TRBD1 (5 bases). V dropped 2 bases and J dropped 7 bases, with 12 bases sitting between them. The length of the CDR3 is 14 residues. CDR1 DFQATT and CDR2 SNEGSKA come from the germline V gene (reference sequence). In DNA form, the CDR3 reads TGCAGTGCTAGAAGTTCCAGGGTGAATTCACCCCTCCACTTT. It encodes CSARSSRVNSPLHF.

The J gene is TRBJ2-3, the V gene TRBV12-3 or TRBV12-4; TRBD1 aligns across 9 bases. CDR3 size: 15 residues. The V and J ends lost 6 bases and 7 bases, in that order; junction bases with no gene match: 11. The CDR3 DNA sequence: TGTGCCAGCAGCCCCGGGACAGGGTTTCTAAATACGCAGTATTTT. This gives the protein CASSPGTGFLNTQYF.

The chain joins TRBV4-3 to TRBJ1-3; no clear D. Trimming took 1 base from V and 1 from J, leaving 14 bases between them. Germline V gives CDR1 LGHNA, CDR2 YSLEER. This CDR3 has 17 residues. The CDR3: CASSQALARESGNTIYF. The CDR3, as DNA: TGCGCCAGCAGCCAAGCCCTCGCCCGGGAGTCTGGAAACACCATATATTTT.

This clonotype came up a few times. The chain employs TRBV4-1 and TRBJ2-3, with a weak D call TRBD2 (6 bases). The CDR3 is made up of 15 amino acids. The V gene's germline CDR1 is MGHRA and CDR2 YSYEKL. V lost 4 bases and J 0 bases, leaving 11 bases between the germline ends. The CDR3 loop reads CASSPAGPSTDTQYF. In nucleotides, the CDR3 is TGCGCCAGCAGCCCTGCGGGGCCTAGCACAGATACGCAGTATTTT.

The chain links TRBV6-2 or TRBV6-3 to TRBJ1-5, with 9 bases aligning to TRBD1. CDR1 and CDR2 from the germline V gene are MNHEY and SVGEGT. After removal of 2 bases from V and 6 bases from J, the junction contained 2 bases not matched to a gene. The CDR3 covers 14 residues. The CDR3 reads CASSYTGGGQPQHF. CDR3 nucleotide sequence: TGTGCCAGCAGTTACACAGGGGGCGGTCAGCCCCAGCATTTT.

The V and J genes are TRBV5-1 and TRBJ2-3; 8 bases are shared with TRBD2. The CDR3 covers 17 residues. The germline V gene has CDR1 SGHRS and CDR2 YFSETQ. Germline trimming cut 4 bases from V and 7 bases from J; bases unmatched to any gene: 17. CDR3 coding DNA: TGCGCCAGCAGCATAGGGTCTAGCGGGTCCCAGGTGAATACGCAGTATTTT. It yields the protein CASSIGSSGSQVNTQYF.

The V call is TRBV12-3 or TRBV12-4, the J call TRBJ2-1; D is unresolved. Trimming removed 6 bases from V and 0 bases from J, with 18 bases in between. The CDR3 sequence is 17 residues long. This CDR3 is CASSLDIVVSSYNEQFF. CDR3 nucleotides: TGTGCCAGCAGCCTAGACATCGTAGTGAGCTCCTACAATGAGCAGTTCTTC.

The chain combines TRBV7-2 with TRBJ2-7; D is ambiguous. With 5 bases removed from V and 3 bases from J, the gap between germline ends came to 8 bases. CDR1 SGHTA and CDR2 FQGNSA come from the germline V gene. The length of the CDR3 is 12 residues. This chain's CDR3 is CASSRSGYEQYF. CDR3 nucleotide sequence: TGTGCCAGCAGCCGTTCGGGCTACGAGCAGTACTTC.

The count of this clonotype is one. The chain is built from TRBV2 and TRBJ1-2, with TRBD1 matching over 9 bases. The germline CDR1 and CDR2 sequences are SNHLY and FYNNEI. V dropped 7 bases and J dropped 8; count of bases not matched to a gene: 8. This CDR3 has 13 amino acids. The CDR3 reads CASNAGQGGGYTF. CDR3 in DNA: TGTGCCAGCAACGCGGGACAGGGAGGGGGCTACACCTTC.

The V gene is TRBV29-1, the J gene TRBJ2-2, with D possibly called TRBD1 or TRBD2 (5 bases each). Germline loops: CDR1 SQVTM, CDR2 ANQGSEA. This CDR3 comprises 10 residues. With 6 bases removed from V and 6 bases from J, the gap between germline ends came to 5 bases. The DNA for the CDR3 is TGCAGCGTGGGGGCCGGGGAGCTGTTTTTT. This translates into CSVGAGELFF.

CDR3 sequence reads: CASSPIGLIETQYF. CDR3 DNA: TGTGCCAGCAGCCCCATCGGGCTTATTGAGACCCAGTACTTC. The chain employs TRBV7-8 and TRBJ2-5, with D unclear. The CDR3 consists of 14 residues. Per germline, CDR1 SGHVS and CDR2 FQNEAQ. Trimming took off 5 bases at V and 5 bases at J, with 15 bases between the two ends.

The V call is TRBV4-3, the J call TRBJ2-1; D might be TRBD1 (6 bases). Germline V gives CDR1 LGHNA, CDR2 YSLEER. The germline V and J ends were trimmed by 6 bases and 0 bases, with 9 bases remaining between them. The length of the CDR3 is 14 residues. CDR3 region: CASRQGSSYNEQFF. In DNA form, the CDR3 reads TGCGCCAGCAGACAGGGAAGCTCCTACAATGAGCAGTTCTTC.

This chain uses TRBV12-3 or TRBV12-4 with TRBJ2-3, with TRBD2 matching over 7 bases. The CDR3 is 14 amino acids. Trimming at V came to 5 bases and at J to 2 bases, leaving 4 bases not matched to a gene. This CDR3 is CASSPLATTDTQYF. In DNA form, the CDR3 reads TGTGCCAGCAGTCCACTAGCGACCACAGATACGCAGTATTTT.

The chain carries TRBV4-3 and TRBJ2-1; weak D call: TRBD2 (6 bases). Germline assignment: CDR1 LGHNA and CDR2 YSLEER. The CDR3 sequence is 17 residues long. Trimming stripped 0 bases from V and 0 bases from J, with 12 bases between. CDR3 protein: CASSQELAFSSYNEQFF. The CDR3 DNA reads TGCGCCAGCAGCCAAGAGCTAGCGTTCAGCTCCTACAATGAGCAGTTCTTC.

The rearrangement links TRBV20-1 to TRBJ1-5, with D maybe TRBD1 (6 bases). This CDR3 contains 14 residues. Germline-derived CDR1 and CDR2 are DFQATT and SNEGSKA (reference sequence). The V end lost 0 bases, the J end lost 3 bases, and 9 bases lay between the germline ends. The CDR3 bases are TGCAGTGCTAGAGAGGACAGCCTCAATCAGCCCCAGCATTTT. This sequence encodes CSAREDSLNQPQHF.

This clonotype has just a few counts. The chain joins TRBV7-8 to TRBJ1-5; D is unclear. Between the trimmed V and J ends, which lost 1 base and 11 bases, there was a span of 21 bases. From germline, CDR1 is SGHVS and CDR2 FQNEAQ. CDR3 length equals 16 residues. CDR3 DNA: TGTGCCAGCAGCTTAGGTTTGGGAGGCTCGGGAATGACCCAGCATTTT. Its protein product is CASSLGLGGSGMTQHF.

The V and J genes are TRBV10-3 and TRBJ2-1; a possible D gene is TRBD2 (6 bases). V lost 8 bases to trimming and J lost 0 bases, with 17 bases between them. The CDR3 sequence is 16 residues long. Looked up from germline, CDR1 is ENHRY and CDR2 is SYGVKD. In DNA, the CDR3 is TGTGCCATCGGTGTCCGATCCGGGGGCTCCTACAATGAGCAGTTCTTC. It specifies CAIGVRSGGSYNEQFF.

V gene TRBV29-1 combines with J gene TRBJ1-1, with TRBD1 matching over 9 bases. The germline gives CDR1 SQVTM, CDR2 ANQGSEA. This CDR3 has 14 amino acids. V trimming: 6 bases; J trimming: 10 bases; junction bases outside the gene matches: 15. CDR3 residues: CSVRSIPGQGGAFF. The CDR3 DNA is TGCAGCGTCCGCAGTATTCCGGGACAGGGAGGAGCTTTCTTT.

V is TRBV20-1 and J is TRBJ1-2; D not certain. Deletions cut 3 bases from V and 8 bases from J, with 13 bases between. The CDR3 sequence is 12 residues long. Per germline, CDR1 DFQATT and CDR2 SNEGSKA (reference sequence). The CDR3 protein is CSASPPRGGYTF. CDR3 bases: TGCAGTGCTAGCCCGCCGAGAGGCGGCTACACCTTC.

A few counts support this clonotype. The rearrangement links TRBV9 to TRBJ2-2; 9 nucleotides agree with TRBD2. Per germline, CDR1 SGDLS and CDR2 YYNGEE. The CDR3 covers 17 residues. Trimming at V came to 1 base and at J to 0 bases, leaving 4 bases not matched to a gene. CDR3 in amino acids: CASSVSAGGPNTGELFF. In DNA form, the CDR3 reads TGTGCCAGCAGCGTATCGGCGGGAGGGCCGAACACCGGGGAGCTGTTTTTT.